This T cell receptor beta chain was captured in a study of T cell responses to AZD1222 COVID-19 vaccine. On the study more broadly: Timing groups of about 4 and about 12 weeks for second doses were pooled.

With respect to this clone: As yet, its antigen is unknown.

Profiled with immunoSEQ multiplex PCR; TCRdb holds only in-frame clones, not every one. The sample carries about 110,000 clones, approximately 90% recorded once. Study-level results: The CD4 TCRs associated with vaccination extended across spike and predominated at 160-218 and 743-854.

V lost 7 bases and J 3 bases, leaving 15 bases between the germline ends. Germline V gene data show CDR1 as MDHEN and CDR2 as SYDVKM. CDR3 length equals 15 residues. Sequenced here: peripheral blood, sampled on day 0 of AZD1222 vaccination. The TCR originated in an adult in good health. The chain carries TRBV28 and TRBJ1-4; D not resolved. The CDR3 DNA follows: TGTGCCAGCACCTCCCCGGCGGACCCTAATGAAAAACTGTTTTTT. Protein product: CASTSPADPNEKLFF.